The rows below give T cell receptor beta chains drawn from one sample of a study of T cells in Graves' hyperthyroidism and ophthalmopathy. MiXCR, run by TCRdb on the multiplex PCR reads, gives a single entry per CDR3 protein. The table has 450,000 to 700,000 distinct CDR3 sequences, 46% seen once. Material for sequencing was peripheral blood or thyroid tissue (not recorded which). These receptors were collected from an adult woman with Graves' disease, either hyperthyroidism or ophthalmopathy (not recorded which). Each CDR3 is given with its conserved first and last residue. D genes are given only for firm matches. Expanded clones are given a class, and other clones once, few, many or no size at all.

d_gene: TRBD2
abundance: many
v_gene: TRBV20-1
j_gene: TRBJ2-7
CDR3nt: TGCAGTGCTAGAGACGGGGGGGAGTACTACGAGCAGTACTTC
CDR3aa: CSARDGGEYYEQYF

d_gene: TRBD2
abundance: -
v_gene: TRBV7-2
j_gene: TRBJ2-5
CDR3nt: TGTGCCAGCAGCTGGGGGGGACTAGCGGGACAAGAGACCCAGTACTTC
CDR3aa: CASSWGGLAGQETQYF

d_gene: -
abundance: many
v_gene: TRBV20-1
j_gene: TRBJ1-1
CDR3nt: TGCAGTGCACTAAAGACTGAAGCTTTCTTT
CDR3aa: CSALKTEAFF

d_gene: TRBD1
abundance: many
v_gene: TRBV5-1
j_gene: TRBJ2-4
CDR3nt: TGCGCCAGCAGCTTGTCCCCCGCGGGACAGGGCAAAAACATTCAGTACTTC
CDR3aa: CASSLSPAGQGKNIQYF

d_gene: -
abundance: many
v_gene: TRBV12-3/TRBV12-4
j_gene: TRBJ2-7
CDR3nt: TGTGCCAGCAGCTCACTTCGGGACGAGCAGTACTTC
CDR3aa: CASSSLRDEQYF

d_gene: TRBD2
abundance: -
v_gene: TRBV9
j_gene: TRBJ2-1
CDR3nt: TGTGCCAGCAGCGGATCTAGCGGGGTCTACAATGAGCAGTTCTTC
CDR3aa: CASSGSSGVYNEQFF

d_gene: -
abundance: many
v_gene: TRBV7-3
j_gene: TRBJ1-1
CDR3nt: TGTGCCAGCAGCTTAACGACGGCCGGGAACACTGAAGCTTTCTTT
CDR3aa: CASSLTTAGNTEAFF

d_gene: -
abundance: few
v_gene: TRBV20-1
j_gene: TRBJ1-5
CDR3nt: TGCAGTGCTAGAGGGGGCCCCGGGGGCCGGCCCCAGCATTTT
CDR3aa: CSARGGPGGRPQHF

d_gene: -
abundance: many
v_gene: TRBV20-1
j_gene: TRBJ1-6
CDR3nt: TGCAGTGTCACAGGGAGCTCCTATAATTCACCCCTCCACTTT
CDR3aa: CSVTGSSYNSPLHF

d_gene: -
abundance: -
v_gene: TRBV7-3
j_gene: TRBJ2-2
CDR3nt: TGTGCCAGCAGCTTAAACTCCCCGGGGCCCGGGGAGCTGTTTTTT
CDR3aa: CASSLNSPGPGELFF

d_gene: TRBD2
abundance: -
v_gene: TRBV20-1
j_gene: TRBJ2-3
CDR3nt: TGCAGCGGACTGATTCGGGACTACAATGAGCAGTATTTT
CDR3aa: CSGLIRDYNEQYF

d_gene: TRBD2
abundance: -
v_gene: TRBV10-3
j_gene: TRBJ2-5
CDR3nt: TGTGCTTCCGGGACTAGCGGGAGTGAAGAGACCCAGTACTTC
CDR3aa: CASGTSGSEETQYF

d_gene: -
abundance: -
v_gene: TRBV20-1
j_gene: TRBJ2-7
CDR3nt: TGCAGTGCTAGCAGCCCCGAGCAGTACTTC
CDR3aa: CSASSPEQYF

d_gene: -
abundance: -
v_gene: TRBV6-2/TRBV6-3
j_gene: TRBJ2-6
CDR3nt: TGTGCCAGCATTCCCGAGACATACTCTGGGGCCAACGTCCTGACTTTC
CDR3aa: CASIPETYSGANVLTF

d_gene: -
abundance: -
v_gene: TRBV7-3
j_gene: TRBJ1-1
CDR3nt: TGTGCCAGCATAGGCTTCCAGGGGAACACTGAAGCTTTCTTT
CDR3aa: CASIGFQGNTEAFF

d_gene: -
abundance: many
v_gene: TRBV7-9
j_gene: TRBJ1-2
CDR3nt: TGTGCCAGCAGCTCAGGGTTAGATGGCTACACCTTC
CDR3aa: CASSSGLDGYTF

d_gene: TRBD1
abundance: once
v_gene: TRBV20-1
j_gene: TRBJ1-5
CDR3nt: TGCAGTGCTAGGCCACCGGGACAGGTCAATCAGCCCCAGCATTTT
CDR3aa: CSARPPGQVNQPQHF

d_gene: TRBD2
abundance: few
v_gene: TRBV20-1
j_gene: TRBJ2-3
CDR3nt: TGCAGTGCAAACCCGGGACTAGTCGGCGATACGCAGTATTTT
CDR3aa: CSANPGLVGDTQYF

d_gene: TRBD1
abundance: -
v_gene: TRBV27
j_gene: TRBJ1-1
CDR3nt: TGTGCCAGCAGTCCATACCTGGACAGGGCCGTCACTGAAGCTTTCTTT
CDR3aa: CASSPYLDRAVTEAFF

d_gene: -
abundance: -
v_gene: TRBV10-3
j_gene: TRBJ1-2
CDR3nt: TGTGCCATCAGTAAAGAAGTCATCCCCCGTGGCTACACCTTC
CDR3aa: CAISKEVIPRGYTF

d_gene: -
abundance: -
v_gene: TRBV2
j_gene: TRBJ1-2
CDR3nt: TGTGCCAGCTGGGAGGGCTTGACTGAAGCTTATGGCTACACCTTC
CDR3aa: CASWEGLTEAYGYTF

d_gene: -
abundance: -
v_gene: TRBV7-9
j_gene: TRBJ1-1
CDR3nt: TGTGCCAGCAGTCGCAACCTCGGGGACACTGAAGCTTTCTTT
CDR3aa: CASSRNLGDTEAFF